This T cell receptor beta chain came from a study of shared clonotypes between healthy human individuals. On the study more broadly: CD8 memory received one plate per donor, CD8 naive two, CD4 memory three and CD4 naive three. General observations from the study: It was the non-shared clonotypes that had lower generation probabilities than clonotypes shared by all four donors.

Profiled with immunoSEQ multiplex PCR; TCRdb holds only in-frame clones, not every one. This repertoire shows roughly 700,000 clones, roughly 88% found once; its top ten account for 34%. As concerns this clone: Its antigen is still unknown.

Only Caucasian adults living in Nashville, Tennessee made up the donor group. Together with CD45RO+ cells, CCR7-negative CD45RA+ TemRA cells were included in CD8 memory. The CDR3 sequence is 15 residues long. After removal of 3 bases from V and 6 bases from J, the junction contained 12 bases not matched to a gene. CDR1 and CDR2 (germline): SGDLS, YYNGEE. This chain joins TRBV9 and TRBJ2-7; 7 bases align to TRBD2. The source is a man in his late teens or twenties in good health. Some clones in this sample may be carry-over from other donors' samples. Specimen: memory CD8+ T cells from PBMCs. Described subset: CD45RO+ cells pooled with CCR7-negative TemRA cells. CDR3 nucleotide sequence: TGTGCCAGCAGCGGTAGGGCGGGAGTTGGGGTCGAGCAGTACTTC. It encodes CASSGRAGVGVEQYF.